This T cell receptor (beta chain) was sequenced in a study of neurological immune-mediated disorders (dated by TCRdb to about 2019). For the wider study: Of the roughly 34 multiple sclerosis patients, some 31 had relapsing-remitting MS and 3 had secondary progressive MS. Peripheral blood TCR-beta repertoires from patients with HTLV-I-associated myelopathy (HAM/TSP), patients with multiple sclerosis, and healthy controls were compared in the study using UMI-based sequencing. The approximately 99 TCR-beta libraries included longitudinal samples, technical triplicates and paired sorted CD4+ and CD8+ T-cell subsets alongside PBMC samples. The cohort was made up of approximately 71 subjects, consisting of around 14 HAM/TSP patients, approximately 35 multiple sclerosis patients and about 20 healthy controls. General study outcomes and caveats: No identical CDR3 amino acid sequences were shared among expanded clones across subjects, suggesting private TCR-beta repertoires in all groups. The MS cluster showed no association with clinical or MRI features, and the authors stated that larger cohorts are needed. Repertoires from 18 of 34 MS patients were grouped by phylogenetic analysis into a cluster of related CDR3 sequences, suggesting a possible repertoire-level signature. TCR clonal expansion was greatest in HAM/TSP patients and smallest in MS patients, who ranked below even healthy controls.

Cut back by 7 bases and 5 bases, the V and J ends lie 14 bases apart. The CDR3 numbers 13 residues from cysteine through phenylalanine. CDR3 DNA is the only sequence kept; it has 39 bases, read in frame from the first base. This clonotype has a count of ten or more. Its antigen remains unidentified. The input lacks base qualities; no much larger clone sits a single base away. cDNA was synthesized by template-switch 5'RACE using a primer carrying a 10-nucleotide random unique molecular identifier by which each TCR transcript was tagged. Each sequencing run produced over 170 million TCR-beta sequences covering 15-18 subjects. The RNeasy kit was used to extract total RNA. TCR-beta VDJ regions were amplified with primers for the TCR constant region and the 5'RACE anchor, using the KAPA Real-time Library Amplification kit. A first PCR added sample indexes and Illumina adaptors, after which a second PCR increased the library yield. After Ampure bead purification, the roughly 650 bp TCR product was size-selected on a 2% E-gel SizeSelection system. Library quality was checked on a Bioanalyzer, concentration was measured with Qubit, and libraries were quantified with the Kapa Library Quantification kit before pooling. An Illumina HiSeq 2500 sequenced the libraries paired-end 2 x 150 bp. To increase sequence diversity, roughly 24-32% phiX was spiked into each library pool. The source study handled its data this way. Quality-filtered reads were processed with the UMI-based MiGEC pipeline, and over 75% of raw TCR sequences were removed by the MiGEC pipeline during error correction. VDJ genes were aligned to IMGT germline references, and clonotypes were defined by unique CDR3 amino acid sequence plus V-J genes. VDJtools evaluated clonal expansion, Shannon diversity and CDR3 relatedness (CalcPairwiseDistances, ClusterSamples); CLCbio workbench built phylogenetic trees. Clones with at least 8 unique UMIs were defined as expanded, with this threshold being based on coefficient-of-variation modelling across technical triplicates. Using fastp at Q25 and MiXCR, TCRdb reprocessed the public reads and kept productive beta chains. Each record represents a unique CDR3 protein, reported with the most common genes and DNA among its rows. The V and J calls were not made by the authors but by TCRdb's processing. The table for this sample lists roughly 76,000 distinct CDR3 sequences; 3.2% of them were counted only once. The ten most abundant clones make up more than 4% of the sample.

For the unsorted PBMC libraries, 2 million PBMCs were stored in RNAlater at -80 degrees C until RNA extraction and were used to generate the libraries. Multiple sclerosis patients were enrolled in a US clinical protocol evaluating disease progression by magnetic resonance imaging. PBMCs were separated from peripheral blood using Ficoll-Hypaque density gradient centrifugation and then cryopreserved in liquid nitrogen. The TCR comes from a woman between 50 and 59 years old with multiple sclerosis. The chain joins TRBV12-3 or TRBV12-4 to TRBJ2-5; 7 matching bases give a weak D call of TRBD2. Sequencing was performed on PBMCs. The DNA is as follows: TGTGCCAGCACCCTGGGGGGGCTCGAGACCCAGTACTTC. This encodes CASTLGGLETQYF.